The 32 T cell receptor beta chains reported below all come from one sample, sequenced in a study of OX40 agonist ivuxolimab in advanced cancers. Generated by immunoSEQ multiplex PCR, the TCRdb table keeps only in-frame clones and is missing some. The sample contains tens of thousands of clones, about 94% of which appear only once. Sequencing used CD4+ or CD8+ T cells sorted from blood, obtained in a trial of the OX40 agonist ivuxolimab. The receptor source for this set is an adult with an advanced solid tumor such as melanoma, head and neck, liver or kidney cancer.

The chain combines TRBV7-7 with TRBJ2-5; possible D gene TRBD1, 6 bases. The CDR3 contains 14 residues. Looked up from germline, CDR1 is SSHAT and CDR2 is FNYEAQ (reference sequence). Trimming removed 5 bases at V and 5 bases at J, with 15 bases between. The CDR3 loop reads CASSPLQGFETQYF. The CDR3 DNA is TGTGCCAGCAGCCCCCTGCAGGGGTTTGAGACCCAGTACTTC.

This chain uses TRBV6-5 with TRBJ1-2, with TRBD1 as a possible D gene (6 bases). Germline V gene lookup returns CDR1 MNHEY and CDR2 SVGAGI. The CDR3 loop spans 13 amino acids. Trimming cost V 3 bases and J 7 bases, with 12 bases left between them. The DNA of the CDR3 is TGTGCCAGCAGTTATGAGGGACAAATTGGCTACACCTTC. It codes for CASSYEGQIGYTF.

The V gene is TRBV5-1, the J gene TRBJ2-3; 10 positions match TRBD2. Losses at the gene ends were 2 bases for V and 6 bases for J; bases not matched to a gene: 6. In germline, CDR1 is SGHRS, CDR2 YFSETQ. This CDR3 region has 15 residues. The CDR3 DNA reads as TGCGCCAGCAGCTTCAGCGGGGGGGCCTTGGATACGCAGTATTTT. It encodes CASSFSGGALDTQYF. The full variable domain, rest sourced from reference TRBV5-1 and TRBJ2-3, is KAGVTQTPRYLIKTRGQQVTLSCSPISGHRSVSWYQQTPGQGLQFLFEYFSETQRNKGNFPGRFSGRQFSNSRSEMNVSTLELGDSALYLCASSFSGGALDTQYFGPGTRLTVL.

Written as DNA, the CDR3 is TGTGCCAGCAGTTACTCAATTGCGCCTCCCTACAATGAGCAGTTCTTC. It specifies CASSYSIAPPYNEQFF. This sequence joins TRBV6-5 and TRBJ2-1; unclear D gene. The CDR3 totals 16 residues. The germline V gene encodes CDR1 MNHEY and CDR2 SVGAGI. V lost 0 bases to trimming and J lost 2 bases, with 11 bases between them.

This clone was recorded once. The CDR3 sequence: CASSSSTPQHF. In DNA form, the CDR3 reads TGTGCCAGCAGTTCTTCTACGCCCCAGCATTTT. J is TRBJ1-5 and V is TRBV6-5, with D uncertain. CDR1 and CDR2 from the germline V gene are MNHEY and SVGAGI. The ends were cut back, 4 bases at V and 9 bases at J, with 7 bases in the middle. There are 11 residues in the CDR3.

The chain is built from TRBV9 and TRBJ2-1; D gene ambiguous. Looked up from germline, CDR1 is SGDLS and CDR2 is YYNGEE. The CDR3 loop spans 15 amino acids. V was shortened by 0 bases and J by 8 bases, with 15 bases between the two germline ends. The CDR3 DNA is TGTGCCAGCAGCGTAGTGGCAGCCCCGGGCGATGAGCAGTTCTTC. Protein: CASSVVAAPGDEQFF.

This chain links TRBV6-5 with TRBJ1-1; no clear D gene. This CDR3 region has 14 residues. Trimming stripped 2 bases from V and 3 bases from J, with 10 bases between. CDR1 MNHEY and CDR2 SVGAGI come from the germline V gene. CDR3 nucleotides: TGTGCCAGCAGTTACGTGGAGATGGACACTGAAGCTTTCTTT. Translation gives CASSYVEMDTEAFF.

The chain employs TRBV7-2 and TRBJ1-5, with D unclear. The CDR3 extends over 14 amino acids. Germline assignment: CDR1 SGHTA and CDR2 FQGNSA. The germline V and J ends were trimmed by 5 bases and 4 bases, with 12 bases remaining between them. The CDR3 DNA sequence: TGTGCCAGCAGCGACCCCCATGGGAATCAGCCCCAGCATTTT. Its translation: CASSDPHGNQPQHF. Full variable domain (rest looked up from reference TRBV7-2 and TRBJ1-5): GAGVSQSPSNKVTEKGKDVELRCDPISGHTALYWYRQSLGQGLEFLIYFQGNSAPDKSGLPSDRFSAERTGGSVSTLTIQRTQQEDSAVYLCASSDPHGNQPQHFGDGTRLSIL.

This chain joins TRBV27 and TRBJ2-7, with unresolved D. Germline V gene sequence: CDR1 MNHEY, CDR2 SMNVEV (reference sequence). This CDR3 contains 14 residues. The germline V and J ends were trimmed by 4 bases and 6 bases, with 16 bases remaining between them. The CDR3 region has the DNA TGTGCCAGCAGTTCCTTCGGACGTACGGCCGAGCAGTACTTC. Translating gives CASSSFGRTAEQYF.

For the CDR3, the DNA is TGCGCCAGCAGCCAATTTCCTCTCCGGTCCTACAATGAGCAGTTCTTC. Encoded protein: CASSQFPLRSYNEQFF. This sequence joins TRBV4-3 and TRBJ2-1; D is undetermined. Germline V lookup: CDR1 LGHNA, CDR2 YSLEER. V lost 2 bases, J lost 1 base, and 12 bases lay in between. This CDR3 is built from 16 residues.

V gene TRBV4-2 combines with J gene TRBJ2-2; TRBD1 is a possible D gene (5 bases). Trimming took 0 bases from V and 0 from J, leaving 8 bases between them. The length of the CDR3 is 16 residues. Germline assignment: CDR1 LGHNA and CDR2 YNFKEQ. The DNA for the CDR3 is TGTGCCAGCAGCCAAGAGGACACCTCGAACACCGGGGAGCTGTTTTTT. As protein: CASSQEDTSNTGELFF.

V gene TRBV19 combines with J gene TRBJ1-1; tentatively, D is TRBD1 (5 bases). Germline loops: CDR1 LNHDA, CDR2 SQIVND (reference sequence). The V end was cut by 5 bases, the J end by 0 bases, with 16 bases between. The CDR3 runs to 16 residues. CDR3 bases: TGTGCCAGTAGTTCCCCTGGGGGGAGTTTGAACACTGAAGCTTTCTTT. This sequence encodes CASSSPGGSLNTEAFF. The full variable domain, with the rest looked up from reference TRBV19 and TRBJ1-1, is DGGITQSPKYLFRKEGQNVTLSCEQNLNHDAMYWYRQDPGQGLRLIYYSQIVNDFQKGDIAEGYSVSREKKESFPLTVTSAQKNPTAFYLCASSSPGGSLNTEAFFGQGTRLTVV.

This sequence joins TRBV27 and TRBJ2-5, with D perhaps matching TRBD2 (5 bases). In germline, CDR1 is MNHEY, CDR2 SMNVEV (reference sequence). V lost 6 bases to trimming and J lost 4 bases, with 9 bases between them. CDR3 size: 12 residues. The CDR3 sequence: CASSPGGETQYF. For the CDR3, the DNA is TGTGCCAGCAGCCCAGGAGGAGAGACCCAGTACTTC.

V usage is TRBV9 and J usage is TRBJ2-7; 10 bases fit TRBD2. CDR3 length: 15 amino acids. CDR1 is SGDLS, CDR2 YYNGEE, per germline. The V gene end was trimmed by 3 bases and the J gene end by 3 bases; junction bases not matched to a gene: 6. This chain's CDR3 is CASSGGLAGDYEQYF. The CDR3 nucleotides are TGTGCCAGCAGCGGAGGGCTAGCGGGGGACTACGAGCAGTACTTC.

The chain employs TRBV6-1 and TRBJ1-5; D is uncertain. Germline V gene sequence: CDR1 MNHNS, CDR2 SASEGT. This CDR3 is 12 amino acids long. V was pared by 2 bases and J by 6 bases, with 5 bases between. The CDR3 protein is CASSERVQPQHF. The DNA for the CDR3 is TGTGCCAGCAGTGAAAGGGTTCAGCCCCAGCATTTT.

The chain carries TRBV7-9 and TRBJ1-1, with 7 bases that match TRBD1. The CDR3 is made up of 16 amino acids. V trimming: 7 bases; J trimming: 5 bases; junction bases outside the gene matches: 16. Germline assignment: CDR1 SEHNR and CDR2 FQNEAQ (reference sequence). The CDR3 protein is CASNSPGTERGTEAFF. CDR3 nucleotides: TGTGCCAGCAATTCCCCCGGGACAGAGAGGGGAACTGAAGCTTTCTTT.

This clone ranks as large (0.1 to 1%). The chain has TRBV28 and TRBJ2-7; tentatively, D is TRBD1 (5 bases). V lost 3 bases, J lost 0 bases, and 15 bases lay in between. Per the germline V gene, CDR1 is MDHEN and CDR2 is SYDVKM. This CDR3 spans 16 amino acids. CDR3 in amino acids: CASSFGVDGASYEQYF. CDR3 DNA: TGTGCCAGCAGTTTTGGGGTAGATGGGGCCTCCTACGAGCAGTACTTC.

V is TRBV10-1 and J is TRBJ1-1; D may be TRBD1 (6 bases). Looked up from germline, CDR1 is WNHNN and CDR2 is SYGVQD (reference sequence). Trimming removed 3 bases at V and 5 bases at J, with 22 bases between. This CDR3 contains 17 residues. CDR3 sequence: CASSDSSRGGARTEAFF. CDR3 nucleotides: TGCGCCAGCAGTGACTCCTCGCGGGGGGGGGCGCGGACTGAAGCTTTCTTT.

The genes are TRBV28 and TRBJ2-1; 12 bases map to TRBD2. The germline gives CDR1 MDHEN, CDR2 SYDVKM. The CDR3 has 16 residues. The ends lost 7 bases at V and 1 base at J; junction bases unmatched: 5. The CDR3 region is CASTLGLAGSYNEQFF. The CDR3 coding sequence is TGTGCCAGCACCCTAGGACTAGCGGGGTCCTACAATGAGCAGTTCTTC.

This clone was seen only once. The chain carries TRBV7-9 and TRBJ2-5, with 7 positions matching TRBD2. V lost 5 bases to trimming and J lost 5 bases; unmatched junction nucleotides: 17. Germline CDR1 is SEHNR and CDR2 is FQNEAQ (reference sequence). CDR3 length equals 17 residues. The CDR3 DNA is TGTGCCAGCAGCCCCCGGGGGGTCGGAAGTCTCTTGGAGACCCAGTACTTC. The encoded protein is CASSPRGVGSLLETQYF.

Concerning this clone: Germline and junction disagree at one end, which may indicate a read error. The V call is TRBV4-3, the J call TRBJ1-2; 7 bases match TRBD1. The CDR3 is made up of 14 amino acids. From germline, CDR1 is LGHNA and CDR2 YSLEER. Here the CDR3 reads CASSEESQGVGYTF. CDR3 DNA: TGCGCCAGCAGCGAAGAGAGTCAGGGGGTTGGCTACACCTTC.

J is TRBJ2-5 and V is TRBV6-4; TRBD1 aligns across 9 bases. TRBJ2-7 explains the end of the DNA better; the J call may be wrong. The CDR3 extends over 14 amino acids. Germline values: CDR1 MRHNA, CDR2 SNTAGT. This chain's CDR3 is CASSTLTGGDEQYF. As DNA, the CDR3 is TGTGCCAGCAGTACCTTGACAGGGGGGGACGAGCAGTACTTC.

This clone was seen a single time. The chain couples TRBV2 to TRBJ1-4; D is ambiguous. Germline values: CDR1 SNHLY, CDR2 FYNNEI. The V end was cut by 11 bases, the J end by 8 bases, with 18 bases between. The CDR3 totals 13 residues. The CDR3 loop reads CACATVRFEKLFF. CDR3 nucleotide sequence: TGTGCCTGTGCTACGGTGCGTTTCGAAAAACTGTTTTTT.

The V gene is TRBV5-4, the J gene TRBJ2-1; 10 bases match TRBD2. CDR3 length equals 13 residues. J gave up 9 bases and V 7 bases, and 7 bases lay outside the gene matches. CDR1 is SGHNT and CDR2 is YYREEE in the germline V gene (reference sequence). The CDR3 DNA reads TGTGCCAGCTGGACTAGCGGAAACCCTGAGCAGTTCTTC. Encoded protein: CASWTSGNPEQFF. Full variable domain (rest looked up from reference TRBV5-4 and TRBJ2-1): ETGVTQSPTHLIKTRGQQVTLRCSSQSGHNTVSWYQQALGQGPQFIFQYYREEENGRGNFPPRFSGLQFPNYSSELNVNALELDDSALYLCASWTSGNPEQFFGPGTRLTVL.

The chain links TRBV5-1 to TRBJ1-5; 8 bases map to TRBD1. With V trimmed by 2 bases and J by 5 bases, 6 bases remained unmatched. This CDR3 is 15 amino acids long. Germline CDR1 is SGHRS and CDR2 is YFSETQ. CDR3 in DNA: TGCGCCAGCAGCTTTGACGGACAGGGCTATCAGCCCCAGCATTTT. Translated, it gives CASSFDGQGYQPQHF.

This clone was counted once. The chain is built from TRBV5-1 and TRBJ1-2; the D gene is possibly TRBD1 (5 bases). The CDR3 totals 18 residues. The germline V and J ends were trimmed by 4 bases and 8 bases, with 30 bases remaining between them. Per the germline V gene, CDR1 is SGHRS and CDR2 is YFSETQ. For the CDR3, the DNA is TGCGCCAGCAGCCAGGATCGTGCGGCGGCTACAACAGGTGTGGGCTACACCTTC. It is translated as CASSQDRAAATTGVGYTF.

The chain recombines TRBV18 with TRBJ1-6; D perhaps matches TRBD1 (5 bases). The CDR3 covers 18 residues. The V gene lost 3 bases and the J gene lost 2 bases, with 17 bases spanning the gap. Germline CDR1 is KGHSH and CDR2 is LQKENI. The CDR3 region is CASSPDMSRDPYNSPLHF. The CDR3 DNA is TGTGCCAGCTCACCTGATATGTCGAGGGACCCCTATAATTCACCCCTCCACTTT.

V usage is TRBV7-6 and J usage is TRBJ1-4; D might be TRBD1 (5 bases). Germline V gene sequence: CDR1 SGHVS, CDR2 FNYEAQ. This CDR3 region has 13 residues. V lost 5 bases and J lost 8, with 12 bases in between. CDR3 coding DNA: TGTGCCAGCAGCGCGGGGGTGGAGGAAAAACTGTTTTTT. Protein sequence: CASSAGVEEKLFF.

This clone was counted only a few times. The rearrangement joins TRBV19 to TRBJ1-5, with no clear D. The CDR3 sequence is 12 residues long. Germline CDR1 LNHDA, CDR2 SQIVND (reference sequence). Trimming removed 4 bases from V and 8 bases from J, with 9 bases in between. CDR3 protein: CASSNGREPQHF. The CDR3 nucleotides read TGTGCCAGTAGTAACGGACGGGAGCCCCAGCATTTT.

This chain uses TRBV27 with TRBJ2-2, with TRBD2 identical over 8 bases. The CDR3 has 15 residues. Germline V gives CDR1 MNHEY, CDR2 SMNVEV (reference sequence). J was trimmed by 5 bases and V by 2 bases; bases with no gene match: 4. The CDR3 here is CASSLLVAGTGELFF. The CDR3 DNA reads as TGTGCCAGCAGTTTACTGGTAGCGGGGACCGGGGAGCTGTTTTTT.

J is TRBJ2-7 and V is TRBV11-2; D is tentatively TRBD1 or TRBD2 (5 bases each). Germline V gene data show CDR1 as SGHAT and CDR2 as FQNNGV. The CDR3 runs to 19 residues. V lost 2 bases and J lost 5, with 28 bases in between. The CDR3 sequence is CASSLSGTPDSDYFDEQYF. The CDR3 DNA is TGTGCCAGCAGCTTATCGGGGACCCCTGACAGCGATTACTTTGACGAGCAGTACTTC.

The genes are TRBV27 and TRBJ2-1, with a possible D match to TRBD2 (6 bases). The CDR3 sequence is 12 residues long. The germline V and J ends were trimmed by 6 bases and 7 bases, with 10 bases remaining between them. CDR1 and CDR2 from the germline V gene are MNHEY and SMNVEV (reference sequence). The CDR3 here is CASSVSGNEQFF. The CDR3 DNA sequence: TGTGCCAGCAGCGTAAGCGGGAATGAGCAGTTCTTC.